A single sample gave rise to the 6 T cell receptor beta chains below, sequenced in a study of glioma-infiltrating T cells. The iRepertoire nested amplicon-rescue multiplex PCR amplified TCR alpha and beta CDR3s from RNA. TCRdb redid the calling of the multiplex PCR reads with MiXCR, one entry per CDR3 protein. The sample holds 150,000 to 200,000 distinct CDR3 sequences, 32% seen once. The specimen was glioma tissue, nonneoplastic brain tissue, or PBMCs (not recorded which). These receptors originate from a human donor with low-grade glioma or glioblastoma, undergoing nonglioma brain surgery, or in good health (not recorded which).

This clonotype showed up many times. The chain links TRBV28 to TRBJ2-7; D is uncertain. V lost 10 bases and J lost 2, with 12 bases in between. CDR3 size: 12 residues. Germline CDR1 MDHEN, CDR2 SYDVKM. This chain's CDR3 is CAINGTPYEQYF. The CDR3 DNA reads as TGTGCCATCAACGGAACGCCCTACGAGCAGTACTTC.

This chain links TRBV3-1 with TRBJ1-1, with D perhaps matching TRBD1 (5 bases). The V end lost 8 bases, the J end lost 4 bases, and 14 bases lay between the germline ends. The CDR3 runs 13 residues. The germline V gene has CDR1 LGHDT and CDR2 YNNKEL (reference sequence). The CDR3 DNA reads TGTGCCAGCTCCCAGGGCCTGGTCACTGAAGCTTTCTTT. Encoded protein: CASSQGLVTEAFF.

This clonotype came up a few times. The chain combines TRBV5-1 with TRBJ2-7; 11 bases match TRBD2. V lost 4 bases to trimming and J lost 5 bases; unmatched junction nucleotides: 17. Germline V lookup: CDR1 SGHRS, CDR2 YFSETQ. This CDR3 has 18 amino acids. Here the CDR3 DNA reads TGCGCCAGCAGCCCCCCAGGGACTAGCGGTACCCAGCCGCACGAGCAGTACTTC. This sequence encodes CASSPPGTSGTQPHEQYF.

This clonotype was counted at least ten times. The rearrangement links TRBV20-1 to TRBJ2-7, with D perhaps assigned TRBD1 or TRBD2 (5 bases each). The CDR3 is 14 amino acids. The germline CDR1 and CDR2 sequences are DFQATT and SNEGSKA (reference sequence). Trimming took off 6 bases at V and 3 bases at J, with 18 bases between the two ends. CDR3 coding DNA: TGCAGTGCCACCGGGGCCTCCCTATTCTACGAGCAGTACTTC. Translating it yields CSATGASLFYEQYF.

Remarks on this clonotype: A much more abundant neighbour one base away suggests this may be a read error. The chain joins TRBV3-1 to TRBJ2-1; 11 nucleotides line up with TRBD2. The V gene's germline CDR1 is LGHDT and CDR2 YNNKEL (reference sequence). Germline trimming cut 6 bases from V and 9 bases from J; bases unmatched to any gene: 10. CDR3 length equals 15 residues. CDR3 sequence reads: CASRPLLAGVGEQFF. CDR3 DNA: TGTGCCAGCAGACCACTACTAGCGGGAGTCGGTGAGCAGTTCTTC.

This clonotype was counted many times. The V and J genes are TRBV7-9 and TRBJ2-2; 7 nucleotides match TRBD1. The CDR3 length is 15 residues. Germline V gene data show CDR1 as SEHNR and CDR2 as FQNEAQ (reference sequence). V lost 2 bases and J lost 4; bases outside the gene matches: 4. CDR3 coding DNA: TGTGCCAGCAGCTTATACAGGGGATCCACCGGGGAGCTGTTTTTT. Protein sequence: CASSLYRGSTGELFF.